The subject of this entry is one TCR beta chain. The antigen remains undetermined. At the deep level, the assay was run. Clones were sequenced by immunoSEQ multiplex PCR, and TCRdb holds only the in-frame ones, with some missing. This table holds roughly 2 million clones, approximately 96% found once. The data derive from a study of shared clonotypes between healthy human individuals. Study summary: Plates per donor: three CD4 naive, three CD4 memory, two CD8 naive, one CD8 memory.

A CD45RA+ naive subset and a CD45RA-negative memory subset were split from CD4+ cells. The CDR3 has 15 residues. V dropped 0 bases and J dropped 4 bases, with 9 bases sitting between them. General study findings and limits: Larger richness was generally estimated for naive than memory subsets.

Material: naive CD4+ T cells sorted from blood. Subset denoted: CD45RA+ positively selected. This rearrangement joins TRBV23-1 to TRBJ2-2; weak D call: TRBD1 (5 bases). TRBV23-1 is assigned to the ORF class and has an uncertain function. This TCR was recovered from a man aged 18 to 29 in good health. This CDR3 is CASSQSVGATGELFF. The CDR3 DNA follows: TGCGCCAGCAGTCAATCAGTAGGGGCCACCGGGGAGCTGTTTTTT.